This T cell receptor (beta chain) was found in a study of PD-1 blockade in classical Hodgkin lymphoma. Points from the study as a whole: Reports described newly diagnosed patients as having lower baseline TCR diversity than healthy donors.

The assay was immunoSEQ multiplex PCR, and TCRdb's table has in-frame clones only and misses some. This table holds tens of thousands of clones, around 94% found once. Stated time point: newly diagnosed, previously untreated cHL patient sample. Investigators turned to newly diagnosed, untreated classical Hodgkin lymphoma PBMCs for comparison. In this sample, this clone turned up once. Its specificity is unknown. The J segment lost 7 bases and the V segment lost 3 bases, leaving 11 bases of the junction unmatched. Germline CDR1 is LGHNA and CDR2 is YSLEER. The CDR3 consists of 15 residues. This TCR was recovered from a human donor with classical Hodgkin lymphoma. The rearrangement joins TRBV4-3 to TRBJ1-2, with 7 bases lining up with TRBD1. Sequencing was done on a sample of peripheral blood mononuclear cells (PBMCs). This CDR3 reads CASSHAGEGASGYTF. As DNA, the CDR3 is TGCGCCAGCAGCCACGCTGGGGAGGGGGCTTCTGGCTACACCTTC.